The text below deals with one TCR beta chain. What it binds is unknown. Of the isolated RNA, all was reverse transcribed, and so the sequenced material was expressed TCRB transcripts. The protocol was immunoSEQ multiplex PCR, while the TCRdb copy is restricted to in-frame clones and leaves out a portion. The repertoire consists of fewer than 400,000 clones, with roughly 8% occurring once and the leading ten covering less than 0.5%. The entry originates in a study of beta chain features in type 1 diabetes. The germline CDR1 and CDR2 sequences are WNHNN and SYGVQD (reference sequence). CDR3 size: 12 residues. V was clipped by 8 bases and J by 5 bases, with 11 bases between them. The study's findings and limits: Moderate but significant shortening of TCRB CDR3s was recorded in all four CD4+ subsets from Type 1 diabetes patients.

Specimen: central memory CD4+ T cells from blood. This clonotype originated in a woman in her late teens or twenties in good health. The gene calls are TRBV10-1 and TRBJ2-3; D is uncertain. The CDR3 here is CASDFLRDTQYF. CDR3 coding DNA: TGCGCCAGCGACTTCCTCAGAGATACGCAGTATTTT.